Sequencing of this T cell receptor (beta chain) was carried out in a study of OX40 agonist ivuxolimab in advanced cancers. General notes on the study: Ivuxolimab, which targeted the costimulatory receptor OX40 (CD134), was an agonistic, fully human IgG2 monoclonal antibody. Intravenous ivuxolimab was administered to patients every 2 weeks at six dose levels: 0.01, 0.1, 0.3, 1.5, 3 and 10 mg/kg. Of the roughly 54 dose-escalation patients, hepatocellular carcinoma was present in about 20, melanoma in around 15, renal cell carcinoma in 9 and head and neck cancer in 9. In the dose-escalation cohort, more than 75% of patients were male, and the mean age was approximately 64 years, with a range of about 23 to 85. Patients were allowed to have had prior anti-PD-1, anti-PD-L1 or anti-CTLA-4 therapy, and approximately 40% of the dose-escalation patients had been treated with checkpoint inhibitors. Partial responses occurred in three dose-escalation patients, of whom one had hepatocellular carcinoma and two had cutaneous melanoma. The purpose of peripheral TCRbeta sequencing was to test whether ivuxolimab changed TCR sequence diversity and led to clonal T-cell expansion. The monotherapy dose-escalation portion (N ≈ 56 patients) of the phase I ivuxolimab trial is reported in the paper. Paper-wide results and their limitations: Antigen specificity was not determined for the clonally expanded peripheral T cells. At doses of 0.1 to 3.0 mg/kg, clonal expansion of both CD4+ and CD8+ T cells in blood was seen between baseline and week 6. On average, CD8+ T cells showed more expanded clones than CD4+ T cells after ivuxolimab. Low levels of normalized T-cell clonal expansion were also seen in some patients who did not respond. In partial responders in the 0.1-3.0 mg/kg groups, normalized peripheral clonal expansion was found to be among the lowest, especially among CD8+ T cells.

To sequence the TCRbeta CDR3 region, genomic DNA was isolated from the sorted cells. The immunoSEQ Assay was used to sequence the TCRbeta CDR3 regions. TCRdb obtained this table from immuneACCESS and retained in-frame rearrangements with V and J assigned. These tables miss some clones; where compared with another copy, unresolved V genes account for less than half of the shortfall, and the remainder is unexplained. Across this sample there are around 60,000 clones, with about nine tenths seen only once. Around 1.7% of the sample is in the top ten clones. Deletion took 1 base off V and 1 base off J, with a span of 9 bases between the germline ends. CDR1 is given as SGHTA and CDR2 as FQGTGA, both from the germline V gene. Inclusive of the bounding cysteine and phenylalanine, the CDR3 is 15 residues long. The only DNA kept is the CDR3, 45 bases in frame from the first base. Patients with autoimmune disease history or receiving systemic immunosuppression were excluded from the trial. Peripheral blood for TCR sequencing was collected from all dose cohorts at baseline, on cycle 4 day 1, and on cycle 7 day 1. Samples came from an open-label, multicenter, first-in-human phase I dose-escalation trial of ivuxolimab. Adults with locally advanced or metastatic melanoma, renal cell, hepatocellular, or head and neck squamous cell carcinoma were enrolled in the trial. Before TCR sequencing, CD4+ T cells and CD8+ T cells were sorted from peripheral blood as separate populations.

Concerning this clone: The antigen this receptor binds is unknown. No base quality values were provided; no much bigger clone lies one nucleotide off.

The sequencing here drew on CD4+ or CD8+ T cells sorted from blood, taken in a trial of the OX40 agonist ivuxolimab. The rearrangement joined TRBV7-3 to TRBJ2-3, and TRBD2 may be the D gene, going by 6 matching bases. The sequence came from an adult with an advanced solid tumor such as melanoma, head and neck, liver or kidney cancer. The CDR3 sequence is CASSLNPSGTDTQYF. Here is the DNA: TGTGCCAGCAGCTTAAACCCTAGCGGCACAGATACGCAGTATTTT.